This TCR beta chain was documented in a study of immune evolution from preneoplasia to lung adenocarcinoma. A remark on this clone: Its matching antigen is unknown.

Between the mid-2010s and the late 2010s, patients underwent resection in Japan or China. Histologic diagnosis was independently verified by two lung pathologists. Study-level results: Top clone frequencies peaked in normal lung, apparently declining through invasive adenocarcinoma.

Clones were read by immunoSEQ multiplex PCR, and TCRdb kept only the in-frame ones, dropping some. The table shows under 4,000 clones, with about half occurring only once. Trimming removed 2 bases from V and 9 bases from J, with 23 bases in between. The germline gives CDR1 LNHNV, CDR2 YYDKDF (reference sequence). This CDR3 is 16 amino acids long. Sequencing used FFPE normal lung tissue adjacent to the tumor. The V call is TRBV15, the J call TRBJ2-7; TRBD2 is a possible D gene (6 bases). The receptor's source is a person aged 45 to 60 with lung adenocarcinoma. Written as DNA, the CDR3 is TGTGCCACCAGCAGACAGGGTAGTGGAGGGGATAAGGCGCAGTACTTC. It yields the protein CATSRQGSGGDKAQYF.